This T cell receptor (beta chain) was sequenced in a study of neurological immune-mediated disorders. TCRdb reprocessed the 5' RACE reads via MiXCR and lists one record per CDR3 protein. The top ten hold around 20% of the sample, which has about 48,000 distinct CDR3 sequences, 9% to 12% seen once. The germline V and J ends were trimmed by 1 base and 0 bases, with 10 bases remaining between them. CDR1 is SEHNR and CDR2 is FQNEAQ in the germline V gene (reference sequence). This CDR3 is 16 amino acids long. The clonotype comes from a woman aged 40-49 years with HTLV-1-associated myelopathy (HAM/TSP). This chain links TRBV7-9 with TRBJ2-1, with D possibly TRBD2 on 5 matching bases. Sequenced input: PBMCs. In nucleotides, the CDR3 is TGTGCCAGCAGCTTAGGAGCGGTCCCCTCCTACAATGAGCAGTTCTTC. Protein sequence: CASSLGAVPSYNEQFF.